This T cell receptor beta chain emerged from a study of T cell responses to AZD1222 COVID-19 vaccine. The study's findings and limits: The breadth and depth of Spike-specific TCRs increased once two AZD1222 doses had been given. Donors were largely white British and mainly female; clonal diversity was possibly underestimated. Repertoire sampling occurred only after the peak T cell response.

Some clones are missing from TCRdb's copy, which holds only in-frame ones; the method was immunoSEQ multiplex PCR. This repertoire shows under 200,000 clones, more than 75% found once; its top ten account for roughly 25%. Comments on this clone: Its antigen is still unknown.

The origin of this receptor is an adult who received the AZD1222 COVID-19 vaccine. The input for sequencing was peripheral blood, taken 28 days after the second AZD1222 dose.

Written as DNA, the CDR3 is TGTGCCAGCAGTTACTCAGGGCTGGAGGAGGACGAGCAGTACTTC. Translation: CASSYSGLEEDEQYF. The chain carries TRBV6-5 and TRBJ2-7; D is possibly TRBD2 (5 bases). CDR3 length equals 15 residues. CDR1 and CDR2 from the germline V gene are MNHEY and SVGAGI. V lost 0 bases, J lost 5 bases, and 14 bases lay in between.